This note documents a single T cell receptor (beta chain) sequence. This sample stems from a study of blood T cell repertoires in COVID-19. Individuals aged about 18 to 100 years were recruited from 24 US areas. Per the study methods: How many nucleated cells were present was estimated from reference gene primer amplification. Here immunoSEQ multiplex PCR was the method, and the copy in TCRdb shows in-frame clones only, minus some. V, J and clone size derive from that table, while D and trimming were established from the DNA sequence. The sample carries about 400,000 clones, roughly 90% recorded once. The CDR3 loop spans 11 amino acids. Germline CDR1 and CDR2: MNHEY and SMNVEV (reference sequence). The V end was cut by 3 bases, the J end by 8 bases, with 5 bases between.

V is TRBV27 and J is TRBJ2-1, with D hard to call. This TCR derives from a woman in her 30s who had recovered from COVID-19. Sequencing was carried out using PBMCs or T cells enriched from blood (not recorded which). In nucleotides, the CDR3 is TGTGCCAGCAGTTTTCGGTATGAGCAGTTCTTC. Translated, it gives CASSFRYEQFF.